This T cell receptor beta chain came from a study of response to subunit inactivated influenza vaccine (dated by TCRdb to 2017 to 2018). Describing the broader study: Deep quantitative T cell receptor repertoire profiling was used in the study to track responses to a trivalent subunit inactivated influenza vaccine. Overall study results and their limits: It was suggested by the authors that each seasonal influenza vaccination may recruit only a limited number of new T cells.

Concerning this clonotype itself: The antigen it binds to is not known. Base qualities are not at hand, and no much larger clone is one base apart.

Libraries were built with RT-PCR. The reads were generated on an Illumina HiSeq 2500. The public sequencing data were trimmed at Q25 with fastp and processed into clonotypes with MiXCR by TCRdb, which kept only in-frame beta chains. Entries are consolidated by CDR3 protein sequence, retaining the most common genes and DNA. This sample has 180,000 or so distinct CDR3 sequences in its table, and approximately 12% of those were observed once. Over 25% of the sample rests with the top ten. Via the germline V gene, CDR1 is SNHLY and CDR2 FYNNEI. V is cut by 5 bases and J by 4 bases, and the space between the germline ends is 11 bases. Its CDR3 holds 13 amino acids, cysteine through phenylalanine. The read is trimmed to its CDR3 DNA, 39 bases read in frame from base 1. These data were likewise used in another study, on T cells expressing NK-cell markers. As described in the second report: TCR beta cDNA libraries were made by 5'RACE template switching that added a universal primer site and unique molecular identifiers. Under ten donors provided sorted CD3+CD56+NKG2C+, CD3+CD56+NKG2C- and CD3+CD56-NKG2C+ T-cell subsets, whose TCR beta-chain repertoires were profiled. Seven of the eight sequenced donors were HCMV-seropositive and one was HCMV-seronegative. In several experiments an anti-gammadeltaTCR antibody was added to restrict sorting to alphabetaTCR-expressing T cells. For about 6 donors, the dominant CD3+CD56+NKG2C+ clonotypes were among the top 10 CD8+ clonotypes and accounted for 1.0-7.0% of CD8+ T cells. Those dominant clonotypes were again the most abundant among CD3+CD56-NKG2C+ cells in a handful of donors, at about 25-60.1%. Whether the expanded NKG2C-expressing T cell clones were specific for HCMV antigens remained unclear. The eight sequenced donors were randomly selected healthy volunteers, three men and five women. A commercial ELISA kit detecting HCMV-specific IgG in serum was used to determine HCMV serostatus. Ficoll density gradient centrifugation was used to isolate peripheral blood mononuclear cells from blood. CD4+ and CD8+ T cells were isolated from PBMC by magnetic immunoseparation with Miltenyi isolation kits. Synthesis of cDNA was primed from the TCR beta constant segment and was followed by two consecutive PCR amplification steps. The libraries were sequenced on Illumina HiSeq 2000/2500, MiSeq or NextSeq, producing 2 x 150 bp reads. MIGEC was used to demultiplex reads and group reads by UMI, and MiTCR was used to assemble and quantify clonotypes. To exclude erroneous sequences, any TCR cDNA sequence not supported by at least two reads was discarded. The tcR package was used for downstream repertoire analysis, with clonotypes matched between fractions based on CDR3 nucleotide sequence plus V segment. VDJmatch was used to annotate antigen specificity against VDJdb, with one amino acid substitution in CDR3 permitted.

The clonotype originates from a man between 45 and 60 years old who received an inactivated influenza vaccine. Donor details come from another sample of the same person, matched by shared clones. In this chain, TRBV2 is recombined with TRBJ2-5; 6 matching bases give a weak D call of TRBD1. Source: CD8+ T cells sorted from PBMCs, taken about 13 days after vaccination. The sequence in DNA is TGTGCCAGCAGTCCGGGACACGGAGAGACCCAGTACTTC. It translates to CASSPGHGETQYF.